This TCR beta chain was sequenced in a study of blood T cell repertoires in COVID-19. At the level of the study: The United States, Italy and Spain provided the acute and convalescent COVID-19 samples. T cells, B-cell-depleted T cells, or PBMCs supplied cDNA or gDNA.

Original handling: Estimation of nucleated cell counts was performed using reference gene primer amplification. Method: immunoSEQ multiplex PCR; TCRdb's copy keeps in-frame clones and lacks some. The DNA gave D and trimming, while V, J and clone size come from that table. The sample holds about 90,000 clones, roughly 83% seen once. This CDR3 is built from 15 residues. The trim removed 7 bases at V and 7 bases at J, leaving 8 bases unmatched. CDR1 is LNHDA, CDR2 SQIVND, per germline (reference sequence). The sequence was obtained from an elderly woman with active or convalescent COVID-19. V and J are TRBV19 and TRBJ2-2, with 11 bases that match TRBD1. The sample comprised peripheral blood. CDR3 nucleotides: TGTGCCAGTAAAATAGGACAGGGGGCGGGCGGGGAGCTGTTTTTT. Translated: CASKIGQGAGGELFF.